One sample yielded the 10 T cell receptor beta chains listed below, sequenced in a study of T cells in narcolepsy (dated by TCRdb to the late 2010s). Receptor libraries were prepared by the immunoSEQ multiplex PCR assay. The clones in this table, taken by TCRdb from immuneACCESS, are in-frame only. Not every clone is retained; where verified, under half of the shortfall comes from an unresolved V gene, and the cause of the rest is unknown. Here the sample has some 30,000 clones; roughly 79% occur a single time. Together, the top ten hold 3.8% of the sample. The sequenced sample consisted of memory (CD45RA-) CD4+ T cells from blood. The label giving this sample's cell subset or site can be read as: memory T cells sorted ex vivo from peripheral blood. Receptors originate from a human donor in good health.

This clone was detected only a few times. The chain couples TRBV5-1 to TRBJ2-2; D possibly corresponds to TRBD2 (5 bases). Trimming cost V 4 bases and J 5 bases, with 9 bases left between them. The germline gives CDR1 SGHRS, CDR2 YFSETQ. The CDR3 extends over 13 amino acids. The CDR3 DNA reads TGCGCCAGCAGCCCCACGGGGACCGGGGAGCTGTTTTTT. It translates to CASSPTGTGELFF.

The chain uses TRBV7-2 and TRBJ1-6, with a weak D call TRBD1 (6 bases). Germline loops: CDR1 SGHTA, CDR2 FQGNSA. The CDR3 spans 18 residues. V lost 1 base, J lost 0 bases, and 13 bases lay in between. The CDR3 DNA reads TGTGCCAGCAGCTTAGATATTGGGGGCGGCTCCTATAATTCACCCCTCCACTTT. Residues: CASSLDIGGGSYNSPLHF.

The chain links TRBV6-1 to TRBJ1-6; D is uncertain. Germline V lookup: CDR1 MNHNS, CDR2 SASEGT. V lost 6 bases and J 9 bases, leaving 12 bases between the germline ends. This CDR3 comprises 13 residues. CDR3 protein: CASSLDHVSPLHF. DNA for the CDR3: TGTGCCAGCAGCCTAGACCATGTTTCACCCCTCCACTTT.

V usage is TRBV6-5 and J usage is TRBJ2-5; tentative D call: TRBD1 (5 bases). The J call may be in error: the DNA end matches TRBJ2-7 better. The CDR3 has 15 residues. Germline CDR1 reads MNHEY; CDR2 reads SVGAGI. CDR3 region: CASFSAGLKGYEQYF. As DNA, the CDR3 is TGTGCCAGCTTCTCCGCAGGGTTAAAGGGATACGAGCAGTACTTC.

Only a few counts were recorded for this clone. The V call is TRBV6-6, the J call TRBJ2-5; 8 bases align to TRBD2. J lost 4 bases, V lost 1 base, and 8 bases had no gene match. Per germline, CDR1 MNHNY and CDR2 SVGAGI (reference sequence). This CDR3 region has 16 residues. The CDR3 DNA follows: TGTGCCAGCAGTTACTGGGGACTAGGGCCGTCAGAGACCCAGTACTTC. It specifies CASSYWGLGPSETQYF.

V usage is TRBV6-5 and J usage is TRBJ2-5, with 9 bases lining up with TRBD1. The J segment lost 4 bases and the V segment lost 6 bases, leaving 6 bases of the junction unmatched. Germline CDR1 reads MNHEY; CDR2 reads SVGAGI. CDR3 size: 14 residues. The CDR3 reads CASSGQGPGETQYF. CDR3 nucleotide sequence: TGTGCCAGCAGCGGACAGGGGCCGGGAGAGACCCAGTACTTC.

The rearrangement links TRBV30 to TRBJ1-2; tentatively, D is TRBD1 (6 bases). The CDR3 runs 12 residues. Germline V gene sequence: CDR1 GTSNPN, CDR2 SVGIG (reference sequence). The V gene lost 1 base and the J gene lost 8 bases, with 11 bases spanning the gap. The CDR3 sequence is CAWSDRERGYTF. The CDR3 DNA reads TGTGCCTGGAGTGACAGGGAGAGAGGCTACACCTTC.

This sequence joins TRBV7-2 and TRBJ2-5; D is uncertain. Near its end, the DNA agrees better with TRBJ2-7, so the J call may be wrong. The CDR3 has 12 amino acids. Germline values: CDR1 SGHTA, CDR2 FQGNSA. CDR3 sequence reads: CASSTTSYEQYF. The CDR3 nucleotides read TGTGCCAGCAGCACAACTTCCTACGAGCAGTACTTC.

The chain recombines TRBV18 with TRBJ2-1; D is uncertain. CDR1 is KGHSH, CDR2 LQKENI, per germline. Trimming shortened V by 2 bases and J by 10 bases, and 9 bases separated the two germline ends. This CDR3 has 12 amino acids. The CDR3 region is CASSPGHVEQFF. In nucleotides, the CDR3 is TGTGCCAGCTCACCAGGGCACGTCGAGCAGTTCTTC.

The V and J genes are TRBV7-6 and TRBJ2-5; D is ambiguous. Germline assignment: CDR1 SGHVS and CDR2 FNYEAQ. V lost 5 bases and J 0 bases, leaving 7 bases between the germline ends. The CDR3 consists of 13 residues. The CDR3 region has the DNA TGTGCCAGCAGCGCGGTATACCAAGAGACCCAGTACTTC. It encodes CASSAVYQETQYF.